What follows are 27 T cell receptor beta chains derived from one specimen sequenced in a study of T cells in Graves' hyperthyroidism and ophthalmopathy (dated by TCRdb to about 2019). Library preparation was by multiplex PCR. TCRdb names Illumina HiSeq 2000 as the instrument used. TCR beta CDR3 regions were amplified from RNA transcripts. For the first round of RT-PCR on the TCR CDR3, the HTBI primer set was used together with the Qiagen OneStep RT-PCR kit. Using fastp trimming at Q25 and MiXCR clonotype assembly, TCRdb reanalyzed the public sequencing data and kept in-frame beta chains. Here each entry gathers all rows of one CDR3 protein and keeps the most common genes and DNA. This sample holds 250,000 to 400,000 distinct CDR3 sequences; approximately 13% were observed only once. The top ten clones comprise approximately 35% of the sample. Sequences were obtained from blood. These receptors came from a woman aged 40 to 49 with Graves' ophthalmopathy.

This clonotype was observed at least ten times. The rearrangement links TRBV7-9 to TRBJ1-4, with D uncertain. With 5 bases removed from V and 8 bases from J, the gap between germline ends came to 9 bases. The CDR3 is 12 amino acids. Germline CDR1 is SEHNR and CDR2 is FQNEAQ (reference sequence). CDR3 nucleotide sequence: TGTGCCAGCAGCCATCAACGGGAAAAACTGTTTTTT. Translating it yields CASSHQREKLFF.

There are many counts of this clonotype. The DNA of the CDR3 is TGTGCCAGCTCAACAGGGCAGGGTCATGAAAAACTGTTTTTT. It translates to CASSTGQGHEKLFF. The chain employs TRBV6-1 and TRBJ1-4; D perhaps matches TRBD1 (6 bases). The CDR3 covers 14 residues. CDR1 and CDR2 from the germline V gene are MNHNS and SASEGT. The V end lost 8 bases, the J end lost 6 bases, and 16 bases lay between the germline ends.

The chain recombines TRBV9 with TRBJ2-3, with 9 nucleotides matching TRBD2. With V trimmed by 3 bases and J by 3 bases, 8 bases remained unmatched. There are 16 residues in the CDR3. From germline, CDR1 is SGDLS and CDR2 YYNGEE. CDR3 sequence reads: CASSALAGRVTDTQYF. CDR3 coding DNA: TGTGCCAGCAGCGCCCTAGCGGGGAGGGTGACAGATACGCAGTATTTT.

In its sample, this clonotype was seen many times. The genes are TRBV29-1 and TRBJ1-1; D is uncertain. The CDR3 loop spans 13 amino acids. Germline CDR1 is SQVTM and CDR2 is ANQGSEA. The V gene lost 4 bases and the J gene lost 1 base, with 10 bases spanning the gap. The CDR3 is CSVARSQNTEAFF. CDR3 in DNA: TGCAGCGTTGCACGAAGCCAGAACACTGAAGCTTTCTTT.

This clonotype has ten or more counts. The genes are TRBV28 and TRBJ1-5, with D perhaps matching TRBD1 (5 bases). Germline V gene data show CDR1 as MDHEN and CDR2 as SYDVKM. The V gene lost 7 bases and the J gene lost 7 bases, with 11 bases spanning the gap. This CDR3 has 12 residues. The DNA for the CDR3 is TGTGCCAGCAACCCGGGGGGGCAGCCCCAGCATTTT. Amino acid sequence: CASNPGGQPQHF.

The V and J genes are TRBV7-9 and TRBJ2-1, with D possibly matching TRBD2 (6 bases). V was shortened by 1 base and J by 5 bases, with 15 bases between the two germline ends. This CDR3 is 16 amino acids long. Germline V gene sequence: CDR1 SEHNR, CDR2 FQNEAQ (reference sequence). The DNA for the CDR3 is TGTGCCAGCAGCTTAGTCAGACTAGAGACCGACAATGAGCAGTTCTTC. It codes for CASSLVRLETDNEQFF.

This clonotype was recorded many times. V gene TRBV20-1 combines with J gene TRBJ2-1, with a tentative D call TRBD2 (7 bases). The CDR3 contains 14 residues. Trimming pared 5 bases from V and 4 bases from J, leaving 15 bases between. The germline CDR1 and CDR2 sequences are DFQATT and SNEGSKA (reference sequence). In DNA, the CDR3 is TGCAGTGCTGGGGGCGGGAGTCGGTACAATGAGCAGTTCTTC. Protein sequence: CSAGGGSRYNEQFF.

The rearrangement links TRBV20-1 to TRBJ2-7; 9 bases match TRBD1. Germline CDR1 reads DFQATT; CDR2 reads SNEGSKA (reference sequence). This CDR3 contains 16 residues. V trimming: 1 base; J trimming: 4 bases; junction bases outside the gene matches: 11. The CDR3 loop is CSARALRTGDFYEQYF. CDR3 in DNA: TGCAGTGCTAGAGCGTTAAGGACAGGGGATTTTTACGAGCAGTACTTC.

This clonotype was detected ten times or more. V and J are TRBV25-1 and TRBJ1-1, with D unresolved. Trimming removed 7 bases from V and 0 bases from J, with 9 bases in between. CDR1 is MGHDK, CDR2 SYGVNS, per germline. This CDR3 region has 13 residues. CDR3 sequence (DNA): TGTGCCAGCAAGGATAGGGTGAACACTGAAGCTTTCTTT. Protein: CASKDRVNTEAFF.

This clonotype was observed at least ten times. CDR3 residues: CASSPTGVGEQYF. The CDR3 coding sequence is TGTGCCAGCAGCCCGACAGGGGTTGGCGAGCAGTACTTC. The genes are TRBV12-3 or TRBV12-4 and TRBJ2-7; 8 bases are shared with TRBD1. The CDR3 has 13 residues. V shed 6 bases and J 6 bases; nucleotides not matched to a gene: 7.

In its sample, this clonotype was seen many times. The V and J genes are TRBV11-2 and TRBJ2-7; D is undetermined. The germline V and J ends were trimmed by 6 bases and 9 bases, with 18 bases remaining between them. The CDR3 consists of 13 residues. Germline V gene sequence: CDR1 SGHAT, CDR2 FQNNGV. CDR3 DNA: TGTGCCAGCAGTTTTGGGTTGGAATGGGCGCAGTACTTC. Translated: CASSFGLEWAQYF.

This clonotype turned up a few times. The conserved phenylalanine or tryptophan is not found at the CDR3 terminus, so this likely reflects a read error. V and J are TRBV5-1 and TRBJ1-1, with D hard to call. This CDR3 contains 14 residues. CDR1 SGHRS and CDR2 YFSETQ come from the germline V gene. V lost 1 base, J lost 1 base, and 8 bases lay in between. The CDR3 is CASSLSVTNTEAFS. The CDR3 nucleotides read TGCGCCAGCAGCTTGAGCGTCACGAACACTGAAGCTTTCTCT.

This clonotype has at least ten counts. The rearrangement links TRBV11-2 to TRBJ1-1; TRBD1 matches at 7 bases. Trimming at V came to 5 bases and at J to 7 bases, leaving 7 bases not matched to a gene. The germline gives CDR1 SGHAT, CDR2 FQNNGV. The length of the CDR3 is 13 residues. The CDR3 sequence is CASSLYRGGEAFF. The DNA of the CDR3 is TGTGCCAGCAGCCTATACAGGGGTGGTGAAGCTTTCTTT. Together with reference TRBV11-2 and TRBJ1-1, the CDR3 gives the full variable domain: EAGVAQSPRYKIIEKRQSVAFWCNPISGHATLYWYQQILGQGPKLLIQFQNNGVVDDSQLPKDRFSAERLKGVDSTLKIQPAKLEDSAVYLCASSLYRGGEAFFGQGTRLTVV.

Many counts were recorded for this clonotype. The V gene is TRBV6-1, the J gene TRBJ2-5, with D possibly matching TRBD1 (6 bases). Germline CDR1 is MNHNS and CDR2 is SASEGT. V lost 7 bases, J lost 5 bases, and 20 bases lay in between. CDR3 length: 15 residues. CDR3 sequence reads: CASIGLHRAAETQYF. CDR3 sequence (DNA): TGTGCCAGCATCGGGCTTCACAGGGCCGCGGAGACCCAGTACTTC.

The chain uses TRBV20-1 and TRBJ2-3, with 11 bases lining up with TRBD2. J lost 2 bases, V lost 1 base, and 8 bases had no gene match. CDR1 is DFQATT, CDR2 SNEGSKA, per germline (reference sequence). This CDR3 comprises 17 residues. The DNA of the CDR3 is TGCAGTGCTAGAGCAGGACTAGCGGGCTCTTTCACAGATACGCAGTATTTT. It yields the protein CSARAGLAGSFTDTQYF.

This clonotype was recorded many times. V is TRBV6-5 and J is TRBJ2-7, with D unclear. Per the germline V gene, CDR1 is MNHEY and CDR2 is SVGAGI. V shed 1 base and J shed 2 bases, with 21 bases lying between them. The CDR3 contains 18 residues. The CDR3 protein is CASSYFSSNSPLTYEQYF. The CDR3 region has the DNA TGTGCCAGCAGTTACTTCTCCTCGAACAGCCCTCTGACCTACGAGCAGTACTTC.

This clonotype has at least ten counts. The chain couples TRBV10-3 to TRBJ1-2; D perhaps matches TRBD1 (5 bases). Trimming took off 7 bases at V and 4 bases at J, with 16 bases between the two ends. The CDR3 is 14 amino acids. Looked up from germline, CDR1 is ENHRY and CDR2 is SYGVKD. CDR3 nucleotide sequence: TGTGCCATCAACCCGGGACCAGAGGGCTATGGCTACACCTTC. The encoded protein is CAINPGPEGYGYTF.

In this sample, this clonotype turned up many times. This CDR3 is CASSLVGGAAFF. CDR3 DNA sequence: TGTGCCAGCAGCTTGGTCGGGGGAGCGGCTTTCTTT. V usage is TRBV5-8 and J usage is TRBJ1-1; D might be TRBD1 (5 bases). Per the germline V gene, CDR1 is SGHTS and CDR2 is YDEGEE. The CDR3 sequence is 12 residues long. V lost 0 bases to trimming and J lost 11 bases, with 11 bases between them.

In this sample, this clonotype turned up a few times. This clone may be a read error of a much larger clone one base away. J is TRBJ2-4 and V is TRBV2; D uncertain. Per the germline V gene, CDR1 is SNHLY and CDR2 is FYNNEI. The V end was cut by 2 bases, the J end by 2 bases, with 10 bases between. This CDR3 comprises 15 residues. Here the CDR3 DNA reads TGTGCCAGCAGTGAACCGTGGTATACCAAAAACATTCAGTACTTC. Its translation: CASSEPWYTKNIQYF.

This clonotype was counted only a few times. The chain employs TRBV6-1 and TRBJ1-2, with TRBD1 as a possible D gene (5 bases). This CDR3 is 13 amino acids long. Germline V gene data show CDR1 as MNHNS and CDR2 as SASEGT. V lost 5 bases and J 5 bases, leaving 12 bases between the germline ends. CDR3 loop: CASSFGTQYGYTF. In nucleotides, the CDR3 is TGTGCCAGCAGTTTCGGGACTCAATATGGCTACACCTTC.

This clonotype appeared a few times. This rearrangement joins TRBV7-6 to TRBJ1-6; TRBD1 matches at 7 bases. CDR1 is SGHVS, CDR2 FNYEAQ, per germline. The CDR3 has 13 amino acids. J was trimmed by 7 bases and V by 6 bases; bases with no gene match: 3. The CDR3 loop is CASRDRQNSPLHF. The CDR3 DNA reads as TGTGCCAGCAGGGACAGGCAAAATTCACCCCTCCACTTT.

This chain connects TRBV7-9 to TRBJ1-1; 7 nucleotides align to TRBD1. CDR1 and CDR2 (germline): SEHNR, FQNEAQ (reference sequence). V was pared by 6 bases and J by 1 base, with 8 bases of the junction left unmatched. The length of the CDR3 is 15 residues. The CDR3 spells CASRRQGGRNTEAFF. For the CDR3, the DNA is TGTGCCAGCAGACGACAGGGTGGGAGGAACACTGAAGCTTTCTTT.

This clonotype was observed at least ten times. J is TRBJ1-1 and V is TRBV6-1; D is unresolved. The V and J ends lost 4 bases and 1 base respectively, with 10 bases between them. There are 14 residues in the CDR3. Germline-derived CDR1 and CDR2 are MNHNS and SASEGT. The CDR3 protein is CASSASWANTEAFF. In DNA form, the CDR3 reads TGTGCCAGCAGTGCGTCGTGGGCGAACACTGAAGCTTTCTTT.

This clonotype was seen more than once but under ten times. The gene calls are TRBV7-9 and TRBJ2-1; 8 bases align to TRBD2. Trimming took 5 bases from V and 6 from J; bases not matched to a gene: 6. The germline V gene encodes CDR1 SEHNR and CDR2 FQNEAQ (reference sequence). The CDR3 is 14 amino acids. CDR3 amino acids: CASSSRTSPNEQFF. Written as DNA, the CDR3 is TGTGCCAGCAGCAGCCGGACTAGCCCCAATGAGCAGTTCTTC.

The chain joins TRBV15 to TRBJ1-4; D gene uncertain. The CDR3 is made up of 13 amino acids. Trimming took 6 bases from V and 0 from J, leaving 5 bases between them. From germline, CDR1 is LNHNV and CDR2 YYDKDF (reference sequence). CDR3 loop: CATSLATNEKLFF. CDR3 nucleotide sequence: TGTGCCACCAGTCTAGCAACTAATGAAAAACTGTTTTTT.

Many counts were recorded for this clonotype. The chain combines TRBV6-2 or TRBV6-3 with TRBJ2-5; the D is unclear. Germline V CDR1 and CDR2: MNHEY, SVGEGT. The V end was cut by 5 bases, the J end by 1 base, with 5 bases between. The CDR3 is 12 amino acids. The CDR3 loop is CASSPFQETQYF. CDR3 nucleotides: TGTGCCAGCAGTCCGTTCCAAGAGACCCAGTACTTC.

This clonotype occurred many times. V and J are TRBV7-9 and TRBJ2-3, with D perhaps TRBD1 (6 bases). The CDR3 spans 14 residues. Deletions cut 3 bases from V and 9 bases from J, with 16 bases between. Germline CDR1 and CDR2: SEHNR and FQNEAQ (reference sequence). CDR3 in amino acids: CASSFSGAQATQYF. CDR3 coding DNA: TGTGCCAGCAGCTTCTCAGGGGCGCAAGCCACGCAGTATTTT.